This entry is about one T cell receptor (beta chain). The data were produced by immunoSEQ multiplex PCR, yet TCRdb's version contains in-frame clones alone and is incomplete. Of about 60,000 clones in the sample, about 87% were seen once. The sample originates from a study of technical replicates of blood from a few donors. The source material was PBMCs. This TCR was recovered from a human donor in good health. Some clones in this sample may be carry-over from other donors' samples.

This CDR3 is CASSSDPRAETQYF. The CDR3 coding sequence is TGTGCCAGCAGCTCCGACCCCAGGGCGGAGACCCAGTACTTC. The chain uses TRBV13 and TRBJ2-5, with a tentative D call TRBD1 (5 bases). This CDR3 has 14 residues. Germline V gives CDR1 PRHDT, CDR2 FYEKMQ (reference sequence). V lost 4 bases to trimming and J lost 5 bases, with 14 bases between them.